The sequence of this T cell receptor (beta chain) was determined in a study of somatic mutations in cytotoxic T cells in rheumatoid arthritis. This CDR3 has 14 amino acids. Per germline, CDR1 SEHNR and CDR2 FQNEAQ (reference sequence). Trimming pared 5 bases from V and 7 bases from J, leaving 17 bases between. Findings of the study overall: The largest CD8+ clone made up over 20% of CD8+ cells in about an eighth of the roughly 65 patients. Greater age accompanied higher CD8+ clonality in rheumatoid arthritis patients, a pattern that was absent in healthy controls. Among rheumatoid arthritis patients and age-matched healthy controls, CD8+ T-cell clonality was not significantly different.

As concerns this clone: Its specificity is unknown.

As healthy controls, the study included blood donors who had a median age of about 51 years (range 21-70) and were around 50% female. The assay was immunoSEQ multiplex PCR, and TCRdb's table has in-frame clones only and misses some. The sample consists of more than 8,000 clones, over 70% of them appearing once. The rearrangement uses TRBV7-9 and TRBJ1-1; D is unresolved. This clonotype was sampled from a middle-aged man in good health. The specimen was CD8+ T cells sorted from blood. The CDR3, as DNA: TGTGCCAGCAGCCTTGCGGGTGGACGGGATGAAGCTTTCTTT. It yields the protein CASSLAGGRDEAFF.